This T cell receptor (beta chain) stems from a study of type 1 and type 2 diabetes patients. Study-wide context: Magnetic bead positive selection isolated CD4+ or CD8+ T cells from PBMCs.

Study-level points and caveats: Type 2 diabetes and control samples shared highly correlated V and J usage, averaging around 0.97. Age and gender were not matched between study groups, possibly biasing interpretation.

Genomic DNA was the PCR template. The TCR beta CDR3 region was amplified using 30 forward and 13 reverse primers. TCRdb fed the multiplex PCR reads into MiXCR, producing one record per CDR3 protein. The sample records 250,000 or so distinct CDR3 sequences, roughly 50% being singletons. About this clonotype itself: No antigen is known for it.

This CDR3 comprises 12 residues. V was clipped by 4 bases and J by 7 bases, with 11 bases between them. Germline V CDR1 and CDR2: GTSNPN, SVGIG (reference sequence). All diabetic donors were classified as either type 1 or type 2 diabetes. The sequence was obtained from a man between 18 and 29 years old with type 2 diabetes. The chain carries TRBV30 and TRBJ2-1, with a weak D call TRBD2 (6 bases). Sequenced sample: peripheral blood mononuclear cells (PBMCs). The CDR3 nucleotides read TGTGCCTGGACGAATAGCGGAAATGAGCAGTTCTTC. Protein product: CAWTNSGNEQFF. Full variable domain (outside the CDR3, taken from reference TRBV30 and TRBJ2-1): SQTIHQWPATLVQPVGSPLSLECTVEGTSNPNLYWYRQAAGRGLQLLFYSVGIGQISSEVPQNLSASRPQDRQFILSSKKLLLSDSGFYLCAWTNSGNEQFFGPGTRLTVL.